This TCR beta chain was documented in a study of blood T cell repertoires in COVID-19. Libraries were prepared by immunoSEQ multiplex PCR; TCRdb keeps only in-frame clonotypes and omits some of them. The top ten hold approximately 9% of the sample, which has some 250,000 clones, roughly 91% seen once. Germline CDR1 and CDR2: SGHTA and FQGTGA. Trimming removed 0 bases from V and 2 bases from J, with 8 bases in between. This CDR3 has 15 residues. Participants' reported clinical history set cohort assignment. For recovered donors of Cohort 3, there were two negative PCRs, clearance, or symptom resolution. As to this clone: In the same sample, other DNA sequences code for this CDR3.

This receptor was obtained from a middle-aged man who had recovered from COVID-19. The sample comprised PBMCs or T cells enriched from blood (not recorded which). The chain uses TRBV7-3 and TRBJ2-1; no clear D gene. The CDR3 DNA follows: TGTGCCAGCAGCTTAACACGAGGCGCCTACAATGAGCAGTTCTTC. It yields the protein CASSLTRGAYNEQFF.